The 7 T cell receptor beta chains given below trace back to one sample, sequenced in a study of Ad26.COV2.S vaccination and SARS-CoV-2 variants. TCRdb's table, derived via immunoSEQ multiplex PCR, lists solely in-frame clones and lacks some. The sample has 380,000 or so clones; approximately 83% are singletons. The treatment is: some 20 received Ad26.COV2.S at low or high dose, single or two shots; about 5 received placebo; per-sample allocation not given. Sampling was performed 63 days after the first vaccine or placebo injection. The sample here was peripheral blood, taken in a trial of Ad26.COV2.S vaccine versus placebo. These receptors originate from a person between 18 and 59 years old who received the Ad26.COV2.S COVID-19 vaccine or a placebo.

CDR3 coding DNA: TGTGCCAGTAGTATTGGAGTGGCAGGGGGAGATACGCAGTATTTT. This gives the protein CASSIGVAGGDTQYF. This chain connects TRBV19 to TRBJ2-3, with 7 bases aligning to TRBD1. This CDR3 region has 15 residues. CDR1 is LNHDA and CDR2 is SQIVND in the germline V gene (reference sequence). V was pared by 3 bases and J by 5 bases, with 8 bases of the junction left unmatched. The full variable domain, its missing parts supplied by reference TRBV19 and TRBJ2-3, is DGGITQSPKYLFRKEGQNVTLSCEQNLNHDAMYWYRQDPGQGLRLIYYSQIVNDFQKGDIAEGYSVSREKKESFPLTVTSAQKNPTAFYLCASSIGVAGGDTQYFGPGTRLTVL.

There are a few counts of this clone. The chain joins TRBV6-5 to TRBJ2-1, with D possibly being TRBD1 (6 bases). V lost 8 bases, J lost 5 bases, and 10 bases lay in between. The CDR3 has 12 amino acids. Per the germline V gene, CDR1 is MNHEY and CDR2 is SVGAGI. Here the CDR3 DNA reads TGTGCCAGCCTGCACAGGGACAATGAGCAGTTCTTC. Protein sequence: CASLHRDNEQFF.

The chain recombines TRBV18 with TRBJ1-5; D is unclear. The length of the CDR3 is 12 residues. V shed 1 base and J shed 4 bases, with 2 bases lying between them. The V gene's germline CDR1 is KGHSH and CDR2 LQKENI. CDR3 nucleotides: TGTGCCAGCTCACCACAAAATCAGCCCCAGCATTTT. Protein: CASSPQNQPQHF.

Only a few counts were recorded for this clone. The chain recombines TRBV7-9 with TRBJ1-2; D perhaps matches TRBD1 (6 bases). V dropped 2 bases and J dropped 5 bases, with 9 bases sitting between them. CDR1 SEHNR and CDR2 FQNEAQ come from the germline V gene (reference sequence). The CDR3 spans 13 residues. The CDR3 bases are TGTGCCAGCAGCTTAACAGGGCTGTATGGCTACACCTTC. Translating it yields CASSLTGLYGYTF.

This clone was seen ten or more times. The rearrangement uses TRBV3-1 (or the pseudogene TRBV3-2) and TRBJ1-5; 7 nucleotides agree with TRBD1. There are 14 residues in the CDR3. Unmatched junction bases numbered 7, after V lost 4 bases and J lost 7 bases. CDR1 LGHDT and CDR2 YNNKEL come from the germline V gene (reference sequence). The CDR3 DNA follows: TGTGCCAGCAGCCGACAGGGTCAGTCACAGCCCCAGCATTTT. This encodes CASSRQGQSQPQHF.

V gene TRBV7-9 combines with J gene TRBJ1-1; D possibly corresponds to TRBD1 (5 bases). Germline CDR1 is SEHNR and CDR2 is FQNEAQ (reference sequence). The V end was cut by 5 bases, the J end by 3 bases, with 16 bases between. The CDR3 runs to 15 residues. CDR3 bases: TGTGCCAGCAGCCCTTCCGCCGGGGCGGACACTGAAGCTTTCTTT. Amino acid sequence: CASSPSAGADTEAFF.

The genes are TRBV5-4 and TRBJ1-1, with 9 nucleotides matching TRBD1. Germline assignment: CDR1 SGHNT and CDR2 YYREEE (reference sequence). The CDR3 extends over 17 amino acids. Trimming cost V 6 bases and J 0 bases; bases outside gene matches: 12. The CDR3 here is CASIMDRGGILNTEAFF. CDR3 DNA sequence: TGTGCCAGCATCATGGACAGGGGCGGTATCCTGAACACTGAAGCTTTCTTT.